Reported below is one T cell receptor (beta chain). Its antigen is not identified. One end of the junction varies from germline; a read error may be responsible. The sample belongs to a study of tumor and adjacent non-tumor tissue in lung cancer. TCRbeta libraries were built with three rounds of nested PCR, modified from ARM-PCR. TCRdb used MiXCR to reprocess the multiplex PCR reads, holding one entry per CDR3 protein. This table holds 200,000 or so distinct CDR3 sequences, around 71% found once. Study results and limitations: Patients with more diverse tumor TCRs had worse survival.

The template was RNA from unsorted bulk tissue. Chemotherapy-naive patients with new lung cancer underwent thoracic surgery in China, August–late 2014. Sequenced sample: lung tumor tissue. The receptor was isolated from a man between 60 and 70 years old with non-small cell lung cancer.

The CDR3 sequence: CANSQDRGTSYEQYF. The DNA of the CDR3 is TGCGCCAACAGCCAAGACAGGGGCACTTCATACGAGCAATACTTC. The chain couples TRBV4-1 to TRBJ2-7; 8 nucleotides line up with TRBD1. The CDR3 is 15 amino acids. Germline CDR1 and CDR2: MGHRA and YSYEKL.